This TCR beta chain stems from a study of blood T cell repertoires in COVID-19. Repertoires were generated with immunoSEQ multiplex PCR, while TCRdb's copy carries only in-frame clones and drops some. The data hold 70,000 to 100,000 clones, with almost 85% observed a single time. The CDR3 consists of 15 residues. The germline V gene encodes CDR1 KGHDR and CDR2 SFDVKD. V lost 6 bases, J lost 1 base, and 5 bases stayed unmatched. Sequencing was done on a sample of peripheral blood. This sequence originates from a man between 50 and 59 years old with active or convalescent COVID-19. This rearrangement joins TRBV24-1 to TRBJ2-5, with 9 bases matching TRBD2. The CDR3 nucleotides are TGTGCCACCAGTTTAGGCGGGGGGGCCCAAGAGACCCAGTACTTC. The encoded protein is CATSLGGGAQETQYF.